This TCR beta chain was retrieved from a study of beta chain features in type 1 diabetes. Overall study findings and caveats: More deletions and fewer insertions at VDJ junctions were found in patients with type 1 diabetes. The similarity of naive, central memory and Treg TCRB repertoires appeared greater among patients than among healthy donors.

About this clone: Antigen specificity is unknown.

The CDR3 consists of 15 residues. From germline, CDR1 is SNHLY and CDR2 FYNNEI. After removal of 6 bases from V and 7 bases from J, the junction contained 10 bases not matched to a gene. Since all of the isolated RNA was reverse transcribed, expressed TCRB transcripts were what got sequenced. Data came from immunoSEQ multiplex PCR; TCRdb stores just in-frame clones and leaves some out. The table lists roughly 500,000 clones, about an eighth of them singletons, with 0.045% to 0.05% in the top ten. The sequence was collected from a woman between 18 and 30 years old in good health. Sequenced: naive CD4+ T cells from blood. The V call is TRBV2, the J call TRBJ1-4, with 8 nucleotides matching TRBD1. CDR3 in amino acids: CASRDQGAKGEKLFF. CDR3 DNA sequence: TGTGCCAGCAGGGACCAGGGGGCGAAGGGTGAAAAACTGTTTTTT.